This paragraph covers one TCR beta chain sequence. Its specificity is unknown. Memory CD4+ T cells were sorted as CD4+CD45RO+CD25- cells. V was trimmed by 1 base and J by 0 bases, leaving 6 bases between them. Germline assignment: CDR1 SGHTS and CDR2 YDEGEE. This CDR3 has 14 residues. General study points: Tumor Treg TCRs overlapped most with tumor naive CD4+ cells.

TCRdb re-derived calls from the 5' RACE reads in MiXCR, one entry per CDR3 protein. The sample lists about 5,800 distinct CDR3 sequences; 31% were seen once. The chain uses TRBV5-8 and TRBJ2-3; no firm D call. The clonotype originates from a female donor with breast cancer. Sequencing was done on a sample of memory CD4+ T cells sorted from a lymph node. This sample's subset: memory CD4+ T cells, CD4+CD45RO+CD25-. The CDR3 sequence is CASSLSYSTDTQYF. In DNA form, the CDR3 reads TGTGCCAGCAGCTTGTCTTACAGCACAGATACGCAGTATTTT.